This is a list of T cell receptor beta chains from one sample in a study of chemoradiotherapy in HPV16-positive cancers. Profiled with immunoSEQ multiplex PCR; TCRdb holds only in-frame clones, not every one. In the table there are 15,000 to 20,000 clones, around nine tenths of which are singletons. Sequenced here: blood, sampled from a patient who underwent chemoradiotherapy. These receptors were taken from a human donor with HPV-associated anogenital cancer. The CDR3 runs from the conserved cysteine through the conserved F or W. Each record gives: V gene, clone size, D gene, CDR3 length, J gene, CDR3 DNA, CDR3 protein. The D gene is left open where the match is weak. Clone size is given for some rows only: seen once, a few or many times, or a class if the clone is expanded.

TRBV7-8	NA	NA	15	TRBJ1-6	TGTGCCAGCAGCTTCATCCCGGGCCCAAATTCACCCCTCCACTTT	CASSFIPGPNSPLHF
TRBV10-3	NA	NA	13	TRBJ1-4	TGTGCCACCAAGGCGGGAACTAATGAAAAACTGTTTTTT	CATKAGTNEKLFF
TRBV9	NA	NA	12	TRBJ2-3	TGTGCCAGCAGCGCCTGGACGGGTACGCAGTATTTT	CASSAWTGTQYF
TRBV5-1	NA	NA	13	TRBJ1-4	TGCGCCAGCAGCTTAGGACGGGGTGAAAAACTGTTTTTT	CASSLGRGEKLFF
TRBV19	NA	NA	14	TRBJ1-5	TGTGCCAGTAGTATCCTACAGGCCAATCAGCCCCAGCATTTT	CASSILQANQPQHF
TRBV7-9	NA	NA	18	TRBJ2-3	TGTGCCAGTGATGGGGCCCGGAGGCCAGGAGGAATCACAGATACGCAGTATTTT	CASDGARRPGGITDTQYF
TRBV19	NA	TRBD2	16	TRBJ2-3	TGTGCCAGTAGTATCCTTGGGCGGGAGAGGGAAGATACGCAGTATTTT	CASSILGREREDTQYF
TRBV12-2	NA	NA	15	TRBJ1-2	TGTGCAAGTCGCTTAGCCGGCAGGCCCTGGGGTGGCTACACCTTC	CASRLAGRPWGGYTF
TRBV10-2	NA	NA	14	TRBJ2-7	TGCGCCAGCAGTGATACAGGGTACTATTACGAGCAGTACTTC	CASSDTGYYYEQYF
TRBV5-6	NA	TRBD2	17	TRBJ2-5	TGTGCCAGCAGCTTATTCCGACTAGCGGGGGGGCAAGAGACCCAGTACTTC	CASSLFRLAGGQETQYF
TRBV6-1	few	NA	13	TRBJ1-2	TGTGCCAGCAGTGAAGCCGACTGGTCGGGCTACACCTTC	CASSEADWSGYTF
TRBV6-6	NA	NA	16	TRBJ1-1	TGTGCCAGCCTATGGCGGGGGGCGATTGTGAACACTGAAGCTTTCTTT	CASLWRGAIVNTEAFF
TRBV7-6	NA	TRBD1	14	TRBJ2-7	TGTGCCAGCAGCCCAGGGGACAGGGGTTACGAGCAGTACTTC	CASSPGDRGYEQYF
TRBV12-5	NA	TRBD2	15	TRBJ2-1	TGTGCTAGTGGTTCTCGGGGGGTCTCCTACAATGAGCAGTTCTTC	CASGSRGVSYNEQFF
TRBV30	NA	NA	18	TRBJ2-3	TGTGCCTGGAGGGGGGAACCTGGACACCCGAAGGGCGCAGATACGCAGTATTTT	CAWRGEPGHPKGADTQYF
TRBV5-1	once	TRBD2	14	TRBJ2-3	TGCGCCAGCAGTTCGACTAGCGGGGGAGATACGCAGTATTTT	CASSSTSGGDTQYF
TRBV6-5	NA	TRBD1	14	TRBJ1-3	TGTGCCAGCAGAAAGGGGACAGCTGGAAACACCATATATTTT	CASRKGTAGNTIYF
TRBV5-6	NA	NA	15	TRBJ1-2	TGTGCCAGCAGCATTAGTCATCGGGGACTTTATGGCTACACCTTC	CASSISHRGLYGYTF
TRBV5-1	NA	NA	16	TRBJ2-7	TGCGCCAGCACGGAGGGGGACCCGGGATTTTCGGGCGAGCAGTACTTC	CASTEGDPGFSGEQYF
TRBV6-5	NA	NA	16	TRBJ2-2	TGTGCCAGCAGTTACTCGACCGGGGGAGATACCGGGGAGCTGTTTTTT	CASSYSTGGDTGELFF
TRBV5-6	once	NA	12	TRBJ1-5	TGTGCCAGCAGCTTGGGGAATCAGCCCCAGCATTTT	CASSLGNQPQHF
TRBV4-3	NA	TRBD1	14	TRBJ1-2	TGCGCCAGCAGCCGAGGACAGGGTGAGAATGGCTACACCTTC	CASSRGQGENGYTF
TRBV5-6	NA	TRBD1	17	TRBJ1-1	TGTGCCAGCAGTTTTCGTTTTGGACAGGGAGCGAACACTGAAGCTTTCTTT	CASSFRFGQGANTEAFF
TRBV15	NA	NA	15	TRBJ2-1	TGTGCCACCAGCCAAGGCCGGGAGACCTACAATGAGCAGTTCTTC	CATSQGRETYNEQFF
TRBV6-1	NA	NA	11	TRBJ1-1	TGTGCCAGCACTCATCGGGTTGGGGCTTTCTTT	CASTHRVGAFF
TRBV9	NA	NA	15	TRBJ2-7	TGTGCCAGCAGCGTAGACAGCGGAAGCTCCTACGAGCAGTACTTC	CASSVDSGSSYEQYF
TRBV4-1	NA	TRBD1	17	TRBJ1-5	TGCGCCAGCAGCCAAGATCGGGACAGGGGGCAGGTGCAGCCCCAGCATTTT	CASSQDRDRGQVQPQHF
TRBV7-2	NA	NA	15	TRBJ1-5	TGTGCCAGCAGCTTATATCAAGGGGGCAATCAGCCCCAGCATTTT	CASSLYQGGNQPQHF
TRBV6-1	NA	NA	14	TRBJ1-6	TGTGCCAGCGGACCGGAAATCACTAATTCACCCCTCCACTTT	CASGPEITNSPLHF
TRBV14	NA	NA	14	TRBJ1-1	TGTGCCAGCAGCCAAGATTTCGGGAACACTGAAGCTTTCTTT	CASSQDFGNTEAFF
TRBV6-5	NA	NA	15	TRBJ2-3	TGTGCCAGCAGTTACGGCCAGGGGAGCGCAGATACGCAGTATTTT	CASSYGQGSADTQYF
TRBV27	once	TRBD2	14	TRBJ2-3	TGTGCCAGCAGCTACACGGGGGGTAGAGATACGCAGTATTTT	CASSYTGGRDTQYF
TRBV7-2	NA	TRBD1	14	TRBJ2-7	TGTGCCAGCAGACAGGGACAGGGGAGCCACGAGCAGTACTTC	CASRQGQGSHEQYF
TRBV10-1	NA	NA	12	TRBJ1-1	TGCGCCAGCATGAGGGGCGCGACTGAAGCTTTCTTT	CASMRGATEAFF
TRBV2	NA	TRBD1	14	TRBJ1-2	TGTGCCAGCAGGCTTACAGGGGGCATCTATGGCTACACCTTC	CASRLTGGIYGYTF
TRBV18	NA	NA	17	TRBJ2-1	TGTGCCAGCTCACCACCGGTTGGGGGGAGCTCCTACAATGAGCAGTTCTTC	CASSPPVGGSSYNEQFF
TRBV5-1	NA	NA	15	TRBJ1-1	TGCGCCAGCAGCTTGGCTGGGGGCTTAAACACTGAAGCTTTCTTT	CASSLAGGLNTEAFF
TRBV15	NA	NA	14	TRBJ1-2	TGTGCCACCAGCAGAGGTCAGGGGAGCGGTGGCTACACCTTC	CATSRGQGSGGYTF
TRBV19	NA	NA	13	TRBJ2-5	TGTGCCAGTAGTAGGAGGGGTCAAGAGACCCAGTACTTC	CASSRRGQETQYF
TRBV5-4	NA	NA	15	TRBJ1-1	TGTGCCAGCAGAGACCACAGGGTGTTTTACACTGAAGCTTTCTTT	CASRDHRVFYTEAFF
TRBV2	NA	NA	11	TRBJ1-1	TGTGCCAGCACGGCGGTTGCTGAAGCTTTCTTT	CASTAVAEAFF
TRBV9	NA	NA	15	TRBJ1-3	TGTGCCAGCAGCTATGGGGAGACCTCTGGAAACACCATATATTTT	CASSYGETSGNTIYF
TRBV9	once	TRBD1	16	TRBJ1-1	TGTGCCAGCAGCGGCCAACAGGGGGGTATAAACACTGAAGCTTTCTTT	CASSGQQGGINTEAFF
TRBV30	NA	TRBD1	14	TRBJ1-6	TGTGCCTGGACCCGGACAGGACTAGATTCACCCCTCCACTTT	CAWTRTGLDSPLHF
TRBV6-5	NA	NA	14	TRBJ1-1	TGTGCCAGCAGTTACGACATCGAGAACACTGAAGCTTTCTTT	CASSYDIENTEAFF
TRBV19	NA	NA	14	TRBJ1-2	TGTGCCAGTAGTACTCATCCTATACGGGGTGGCTACACCTTC	CASSTHPIRGGYTF
TRBV10-2	once	NA	13	TRBJ1-2	TGCGCCAGCAGTGATAAGGAGATCTATGGCTACACCTTC	CASSDKEIYGYTF
TRBV6-5	NA	NA	15	TRBJ1-2	TGTGCCAGCAGTTACTCGAGATGGTTGGGCTATGGCTACACCTTC	CASSYSRWLGYGYTF
TRBV6-6	NA	NA	13	TRBJ1-4	TGTGCCAGCAGTTCCCCCTATCGTGAAAAACTGTTTTTT	CASSSPYREKLFF
TRBV9	NA	NA	12	TRBJ1-2	TGTGCCAGCAGCGACAGGGTAGGCGGCTACACCTTC	CASSDRVGGYTF
TRBV5-1	NA	TRBD2	16	TRBJ2-2	TGCGCCAGCAGCTTGGACCTGTCCGGGGGGACCGGGGAGCTGTTTTTT	CASSLDLSGGTGELFF
TRBV5-1	NA	NA	14	TRBJ2-3	TGCGCCAGCAGCTTGGTGGATAGCACAGATACGCAGTATTTT	CASSLVDSTDTQYF
TRBV7-2	NA	TRBD2	12	TRBJ2-3	TGTGCCAGCAGGCCGGGGACTAATACGCAGTATTTT	CASRPGTNTQYF
TRBV7-8	NA	TRBD2	17	TRBJ2-5	TGTGCCAGCAGCTCCGTCAGACTAGCGGGCGCTCAAGAGACCCAGTACTTC	CASSSVRLAGAQETQYF
TRBV9	NA	NA	12	TRBJ2-5	TGTGCCAGCAGCGTAGACCAAGAGACCCAGTACTTC	CASSVDQETQYF